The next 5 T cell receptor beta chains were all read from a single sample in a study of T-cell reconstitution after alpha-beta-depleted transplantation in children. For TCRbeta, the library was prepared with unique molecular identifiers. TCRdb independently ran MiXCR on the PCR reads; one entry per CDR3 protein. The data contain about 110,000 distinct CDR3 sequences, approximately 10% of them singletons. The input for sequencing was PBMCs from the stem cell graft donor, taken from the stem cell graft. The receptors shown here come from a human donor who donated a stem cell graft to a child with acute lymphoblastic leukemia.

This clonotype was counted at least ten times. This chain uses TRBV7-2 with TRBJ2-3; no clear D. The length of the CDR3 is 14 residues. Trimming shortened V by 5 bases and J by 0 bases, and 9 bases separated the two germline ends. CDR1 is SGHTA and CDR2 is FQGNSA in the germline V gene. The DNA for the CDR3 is TGTGCCAGCAGCCTGACATCAAGCACAGATACGCAGTATTTT. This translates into CASSLTSSTDTQYF.

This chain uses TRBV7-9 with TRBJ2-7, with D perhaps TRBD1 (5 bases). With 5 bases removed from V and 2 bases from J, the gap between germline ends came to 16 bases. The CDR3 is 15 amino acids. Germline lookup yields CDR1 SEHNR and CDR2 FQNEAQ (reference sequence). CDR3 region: CASSQPGPPTYEQYF. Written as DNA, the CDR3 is TGTGCCAGCAGCCAGCCAGGGCCACCAACCTACGAGCAGTACTTC.

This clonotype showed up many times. The CDR3 region has the DNA TGCGCCAGCAGCTTGCCCAGTATCAAGAACACTGAAGCTTTCTTT. It yields the protein CASSLPSIKNTEAFF. The V gene is TRBV5-1, the J gene TRBJ1-1; no clear D gene. The V gene lost 1 base and the J gene lost 1 base, with 11 bases spanning the gap. The CDR3 is 15 amino acids. Germline V CDR1 and CDR2: SGHRS, YFSETQ.

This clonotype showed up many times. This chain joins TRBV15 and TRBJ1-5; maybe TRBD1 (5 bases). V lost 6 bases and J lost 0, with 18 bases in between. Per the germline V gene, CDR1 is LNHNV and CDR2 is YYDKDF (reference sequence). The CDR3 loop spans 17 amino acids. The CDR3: CATRPHQGTYSNQPQHF. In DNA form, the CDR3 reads TGTGCCACCAGACCGCACCAGGGTACCTATAGCAATCAGCCCCAGCATTTT.

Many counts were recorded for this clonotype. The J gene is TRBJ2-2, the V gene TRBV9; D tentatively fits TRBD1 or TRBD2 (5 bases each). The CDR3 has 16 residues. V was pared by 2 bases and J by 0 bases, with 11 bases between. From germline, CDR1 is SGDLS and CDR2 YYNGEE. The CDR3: CASSVSGTANTGELFF. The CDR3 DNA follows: TGTGCCAGCAGCGTCTCCGGGACCGCGAACACCGGGGAGCTGTTTTTT.